A single sample gave rise to the 32 T cell receptor beta chains below, sequenced in a study of OX40 agonist ivuxolimab in advanced cancers. Clones were read by immunoSEQ multiplex PCR, and TCRdb kept only the in-frame ones, dropping some. The sample yields 25,000 to 30,000 clones, under 80% seen once. This sample comprised CD4+ or CD8+ T cells sorted from blood, obtained in a trial of the OX40 agonist ivuxolimab. The receptors here all came from an adult with an advanced solid tumor such as melanoma, head and neck, liver or kidney cancer.

The chain combines TRBV4-1 with TRBJ1-1, with D possibly being TRBD1 (5 bases). Germline CDR1 reads MGHRA; CDR2 reads YSYEKL. The CDR3 covers 15 residues. V shed 1 base and J shed 5 bases, with 14 bases lying between them. The CDR3 spells CASSQVGSGRTEAFF. The CDR3 coding sequence is TGCGCCAGCAGCCAAGTGGGGTCAGGGCGGACTGAAGCTTTCTTT.

V is TRBV30 and J is TRBJ2-1, with 10 bases lining up with TRBD2. Trimming took 3 bases from V and 0 from J; bases not matched to a gene: 8. CDR3 length: 17 amino acids. Germline-derived CDR1 and CDR2 are GTSNPN and SVGIG (reference sequence). CDR3 residues: CAWSGKGLANSYNEQFF. In DNA, the CDR3 is TGTGCCTGGAGCGGAAAGGGACTAGCGAACTCCTACAATGAGCAGTTCTTC. The variable domain in full, completed from reference TRBV30 and TRBJ2-1, reads SQTIHQWPATLVQPVGSPLSLECTVEGTSNPNLYWYRQAAGRGLQLLFYSVGIGQISSEVPQNLSASRPQDRQFILSSKKLLLSDSGFYLCAWSGKGLANSYNEQFFGPGTRLTVL.

The V and J genes are TRBV25-1 and TRBJ1-6; no firm D call. V lost 2 bases to trimming and J lost 9 bases, with 11 bases between them. There are 14 residues in the CDR3. Germline V gene sequence: CDR1 MGHDK, CDR2 SYGVNS. CDR3 sequence: CASSEGRGISPLHF. CDR3 bases: TGTGCCAGCAGTGAAGGACGAGGTATTTCACCCCTCCACTTT.

The genes are TRBV4-1 and TRBJ2-1, with 12 bases lining up with TRBD2. Germline-derived CDR1 and CDR2 are MGHRA and YSYEKL. There are 17 residues in the CDR3. V was pared by 1 base and J by 4 bases, with 5 bases of the junction left unmatched. The CDR3 bases are TGCGCCAGCAGCCAAGTTCCCACTAGCGGGGGGTACAATGAGCAGTTCTTC. As protein: CASSQVPTSGGYNEQFF.

The V gene is TRBV27, the J gene TRBJ2-1; a possible D gene is TRBD2 (6 bases). The CDR3 contains 16 residues. Germline lookup yields CDR1 MNHEY and CDR2 SMNVEV (reference sequence). Trimming stripped 2 bases from V and 0 bases from J, with 11 bases between. This CDR3 reads CASSLDGSGSYNEQFF. In nucleotides, the CDR3 is TGTGCCAGCAGTTTAGACGGGAGTGGCTCCTACAATGAGCAGTTCTTC.

This sequence joins TRBV5-8 and TRBJ1-1, with D perhaps TRBD1 (6 bases). Between the trimmed V and J ends, which lost 3 bases and 1 base, there was a span of 13 bases. From germline, CDR1 is SGHTS and CDR2 YDEGEE. This CDR3 contains 15 residues. As DNA, the CDR3 is TGTGCCAGCAGCTCCTACAGGGACGGGAACACTGAAGCTTTCTTT. Protein: CASSSYRDGNTEAFF.

This chain uses TRBV14 with TRBJ2-1, with 14 positions matching TRBD2. This CDR3 comprises 15 residues. Germline V CDR1 and CDR2: SGHDN, FVKESK. J lost 7 bases, V lost 4 bases, and 3 bases had no gene match. The CDR3 spells CASSLGLAGGNEQFF. In DNA form, the CDR3 reads TGTGCCAGCAGCCTTGGACTAGCGGGGGGTAATGAGCAGTTCTTC.

This clone was observed a single time. The J gene is TRBJ2-2, the V gene TRBV7-9; D remains ambiguous. CDR1 and CDR2 from the germline V gene are SEHNR and FQNEAQ (reference sequence). V lost 8 bases and J 6 bases, leaving 7 bases between the germline ends. The CDR3 is 11 residues long. CDR3 sequence: CASPFAGELFF. As DNA, the CDR3 is TGTGCCAGCCCTTTCGCCGGGGAGCTGTTTTTT.

The gene calls are TRBV28 and TRBJ2-7; D is ambiguous. CDR1 and CDR2 (germline): MDHEN, SYDVKM. V gave up 3 bases and J gave up 1 base, with 13 bases separating them. The CDR3 loop spans 15 amino acids. The CDR3 coding sequence is TGTGCCAGCAGTTTTTTTGTAGGCACGTCCTACGAGCAGTACTTC. Protein: CASSFFVGTSYEQYF.

This chain links TRBV19 with TRBJ1-5; 7 bases match TRBD1. CDR3 length: 17 amino acids. Germline CDR1 LNHDA, CDR2 SQIVND (reference sequence). Trimming removed 6 bases from V and 0 bases from J; junction bases left unmatched: 11. CDR3 loop: CASRPDRDLGSNQPQHF. The CDR3 nucleotides are TGTGCCAGTAGACCCGACAGGGACTTAGGTAGCAATCAGCCCCAGCATTTT. Using reference TRBV19 and TRBJ1-5 for the parts outside the CDR3, the full variable domain is DGGITQSPKYLFRKEGQNVTLSCEQNLNHDAMYWYRQDPGQGLRLIYYSQIVNDFQKGDIAEGYSVSREKKESFPLTVTSAQKNPTAFYLCASRPDRDLGSNQPQHFGDGTRLSIL.

The chain employs TRBV27 and TRBJ2-7, with TRBD2 matching over 11 bases. The CDR3 runs to 18 residues. V was pared by 3 bases and J by 5 bases, with 15 bases of the junction left unmatched. Germline V gene lookup returns CDR1 MNHEY and CDR2 SMNVEV (reference sequence). CDR3 protein: CASSFRGLADPGVNEQYF. Written as DNA, the CDR3 is TGTGCCAGCAGTTTCCGGGGACTAGCGGACCCAGGGGTGAACGAGCAGTACTTC.

This chain uses TRBV4-1 with TRBJ2-7, with 14 bases aligning to TRBD2. The CDR3 is 18 amino acids. The J segment lost 3 bases and the V segment lost 0 bases, leaving 7 bases of the junction unmatched. The germline V gene encodes CDR1 MGHRA and CDR2 YSYEKL. CDR3 nucleotide sequence: TGCGCCAGCAGCCAAGAAGGGGGACTAGCGGGAGAGAGCTACGAGCAGTACTTC. Amino acid sequence: CASSQEGGLAGESYEQYF.

The chain is built from TRBV7-9 and TRBJ2-3; D remains unclear. The V gene lost 4 bases and the J gene lost 5 bases, with 13 bases spanning the gap. The CDR3 totals 14 residues. Germline V gene data show CDR1 as SEHNR and CDR2 as FQNEAQ (reference sequence). The chain's CDR3 is CASSSGSPLDTQYF. The CDR3 DNA sequence: TGTGCCAGCAGCTCCGGGTCCCCTTTAGATACGCAGTATTTT.

A single count supports this clone. This rearrangement joins TRBV5-6 to TRBJ2-2; D is unresolved. Trimming pared 4 bases from V and 1 base from J, leaving 5 bases between. The CDR3 has 13 residues. CDR1 is SGHDT and CDR2 is YYEEEE in the germline V gene. CDR3 nucleotide sequence: TGTGCCAGCAGCCTCGGGAACACCGGGGAGCTGTTTTTT. This encodes CASSLGNTGELFF. The full variable domain, completed using reference TRBV5-6 and TRBJ2-2, is DAGVTQSPTHLIKTRGQQVTLRCSPKSGHDTVSWYQQALGQGPQFIFQYYEEEERQRGNFPDRFSGHQFPNYSSELNVNALLLGDSALYLCASSLGNTGELFFGEGSRLTVL.

This clone was recorded a few times. The genes are TRBV7-8 and TRBJ1-6; D gene ambiguous. V lost 5 bases, J lost 10 bases, and 18 bases lay in between. From germline, CDR1 is SGHVS and CDR2 FQNEAQ. The CDR3 contains 15 residues. CDR3 sequence: CASSIYATPGSPLHF. The CDR3 DNA follows: TGTGCCAGCAGCATCTACGCAACCCCGGGCTCACCCCTCCACTTT.

This clone was counted only a few times. The chain links TRBV5-6 to TRBJ2-7; D gene ambiguous. V gave up 4 bases and J gave up 3 bases, with 8 bases separating them. Germline CDR1 is SGHDT and CDR2 is YYEEEE. This CDR3 is built from 12 residues. In nucleotides, the CDR3 is TGTGCCAGCAGCAACAGTTACTACGAGCAGTACTTC. Translated, it gives CASSNSYYEQYF.

V gene TRBV14 combines with J gene TRBJ2-5; 9 bases match TRBD1. The trim removed 4 bases at V and 2 bases at J, leaving 11 bases unmatched. This CDR3 comprises 17 residues. Germline V CDR1 and CDR2: SGHDN, FVKESK. Here the CDR3 reads CASSPLVGQGFQETQYF. Here the CDR3 DNA reads TGTGCCAGCAGCCCCCTTGTGGGACAGGGCTTTCAAGAGACCCAGTACTTC.

The J gene is TRBJ2-7, the V gene TRBV6-5; no clear D gene. The V end lost 2 bases, the J end lost 5 bases, and 4 bases lay between the germline ends. The germline V gene encodes CDR1 MNHEY and CDR2 SVGAGI. This CDR3 spans 11 amino acids. CDR3 DNA: TGTGCCAGCAGTTACGGGCACGAGCAGTACTTC. This codes for CASSYGHEQYF.

The chain carries TRBV30 and TRBJ2-5; D might be TRBD2 (6 bases). CDR3 size: 14 residues. The V and J ends lost 0 bases and 5 bases respectively, with 13 bases between them. Germline V gene sequence: CDR1 GTSNPN, CDR2 SVGIG (reference sequence). CDR3 region: CAWSVFGGSETQYF. The DNA of the CDR3 is TGTGCCTGGAGTGTGTTCGGGGGTTCTGAGACCCAGTACTTC.

This clone was detected only a few times. The V gene is TRBV13, the J gene TRBJ2-3, with 10 bases identical to TRBD2. The CDR3 is 17 residues long. The germline gives CDR1 PRHDT, CDR2 FYEKMQ (reference sequence). With 2 bases clipped from V and 5 bases from J, the junction kept 10 bases outside the gene matches. The CDR3: CASSLPRIAGGEDTQYF. The CDR3 DNA reads TGTGCCAGCAGCTTACCAAGGATAGCGGGGGGTGAAGATACGCAGTATTTT.

The chain employs TRBV19 and TRBJ1-5, with D perhaps matching TRBD1 (6 bases). Per the germline V gene, CDR1 is LNHDA and CDR2 is SQIVND (reference sequence). Deletions cut 6 bases from V and 4 bases from J, with 19 bases between. This CDR3 is built from 16 residues. In nucleotides, the CDR3 is TGTGCCAGTAGCACCTCCGGGGGGGGCAGGAATCAGCCCCAGCATTTT. Translation: CASSTSGGGRNQPQHF.

This sequence joins TRBV11-3 and TRBJ1-4, with D hard to call. Trimming pared 1 base from V and 6 bases from J, leaving 12 bases between. The CDR3 consists of 15 residues. CDR1 is SGHNT, CDR2 YENEEA, per germline. Here the CDR3 DNA reads TGTGCCAGCAGCTTAGGGTACCAGCTATATGAAAAACTGTTTTTT. Amino acid sequence: CASSLGYQLYEKLFF. The variable domain in full, completed from reference TRBV11-3 and TRBJ1-4, reads EAGVVQSPRYKIIEKKQPVAFWCNPISGHNTLYWYLQNLGQGPELLIRYENEEAVDDSQLPKDRFSAERLKGVDSTLKIQPAELGDSAVYLCASSLGYQLYEKLFFGSGTQLSVL.

This chain connects TRBV27 to TRBJ2-2; D uncertain. This CDR3 has 16 amino acids. Germline lookup yields CDR1 MNHEY and CDR2 SMNVEV (reference sequence). Between the trimmed V and J ends, which lost 3 bases and 5 bases, there was a span of 16 bases. The DNA of the CDR3 is TGTGCCAGCAGTTTTGGGCTAGGGAAAGGAACCGGGGAGCTGTTTTTT. Translated, it gives CASSFGLGKGTGELFF.

The rearrangement uses TRBV5-1 and TRBJ2-7, with D possibly being TRBD1 (5 bases). Germline V gives CDR1 SGHRS, CDR2 YFSETQ. V lost 4 bases, J lost 3 bases, and 11 bases lay in between. The CDR3 sequence is 13 residues long. Here the CDR3 reads CASSADSFYEQYF. The DNA of the CDR3 is TGCGCCAGCAGCGCCGACAGTTTCTACGAGCAGTACTTC. Combining the CDR3 with reference TRBV5-1 and TRBJ2-7 gives the whole variable domain KAGVTQTPRYLIKTRGQQVTLSCSPISGHRSVSWYQQTPGQGLQFLFEYFSETQRNKGNFPGRFSGRQFSNSRSEMNVSTLELGDSALYLCASSADSFYEQYFGPGTRLTVT.

This clone appeared a few times. In DNA, the CDR3 is TGTGCCTGGAGTATGGCACTAGGCACTGAAGCTTTCTTT. This gives the protein CAWSMALGTEAFF. The chain employs TRBV30 and TRBJ1-1; D unresolved. The V end was cut by 2 bases, the J end by 4 bases, with 11 bases between. Germline CDR1 GTSNPN, CDR2 SVGIG (reference sequence). CDR3 length equals 13 residues.

V gene TRBV30 combines with J gene TRBJ2-7, with TRBD2 matching over 7 bases. CDR3 length: 12 amino acids. J lost 2 bases, V lost 5 bases, and 3 bases had no gene match. Germline CDR1 is GTSNPN and CDR2 is SVGIG (reference sequence). CDR3 amino acids: CAWGLVTYEQYF. CDR3 in DNA: TGTGCCTGGGGACTAGTAACCTACGAGCAGTACTTC. Together with reference TRBV30 and TRBJ2-7, the CDR3 gives the full variable domain: SQTIHQWPATLVQPVGSPLSLECTVEGTSNPNLYWYRQAAGRGLQLLFYSVGIGQISSEVPQNLSASRPQDRQFILSSKKLLLSDSGFYLCAWGLVTYEQYFGPGTRLTVT.

This clone appeared a single time. V usage is TRBV5-1 and J usage is TRBJ2-7; TRBD1 might be the D (5 bases). The CDR3 has 18 residues. Trimming took 0 bases from V and 2 from J, leaving 21 bases between them. Germline loops: CDR1 SGHRS, CDR2 YFSETQ. The CDR3 loop reads CASSLGRTRPPRPYEQYF. CDR3 bases: TGCGCCAGCAGCTTGGGTCGGACAAGGCCCCCTCGCCCCTACGAGCAGTACTTC.

This clone was seen only a few times. The gene calls are TRBV9 and TRBJ2-5, with D possibly matching TRBD1 (6 bases). Between the trimmed V and J ends, which lost 4 bases and 4 bases, there was a span of 17 bases. The germline V gene has CDR1 SGDLS and CDR2 YYNGEE. CDR3 length equals 15 residues. CDR3 in DNA: TGTGCCAGCAGCCAGGACAGCCTAGGGGGAGAGACCCAGTACTTC. Translating gives CASSQDSLGGETQYF.

The chain recombines TRBV6-5 with TRBJ2-2, with D possibly being TRBD1 or TRBD2 (5 bases each). This CDR3 region has 14 residues. V lost 3 bases to trimming and J lost 6 bases, with 11 bases between them. Germline V lookup: CDR1 MNHEY, CDR2 SVGAGI. The DNA of the CDR3 is TGTGCCAGCAGTTATCTCCAGGGAGCCGGGGAGCTGTTTTTT. This sequence encodes CASSYLQGAGELFF.

The V and J genes are TRBV28 and TRBJ2-1; 8 nucleotides agree with TRBD1. V shed 6 bases, J shed 13 bases, and the junction held 5 bases outside the gene matches. CDR1 is MDHEN and CDR2 is SYDVKM in the germline V gene. This CDR3 spans 11 amino acids. The CDR3, as DNA: TGTGCCAGCAGCCAGGACAGGGTCCAGTTCTTC. Amino acids: CASSQDRVQFF. The full variable domain, with the rest looked up from reference TRBV28 and TRBJ2-1, is DVKVTQSSRYLVKRTGEKVFLECVQDMDHENMFWYRQDPGLGLRLIYFSYDVKMKEKGDIPEGYSVSREKKERFSLILESASTNQTSMYLCASSQDRVQFFGPGTRLTVL.

CDR3 nucleotides: TGTGCCAGCAGAGGGACGGGTCCTGATGCAGATACGCAGTATTTT. This sequence encodes CASRGTGPDADTQYF. This rearrangement joins TRBV28 to TRBJ2-3, with D perhaps TRBD1 or TRBD2 (5 bases each). Trimming shortened V by 6 bases and J by 4 bases, and 17 bases separated the two germline ends. CDR1 and CDR2 (germline): MDHEN, SYDVKM. The length of the CDR3 is 15 residues.

The CDR3 region is CASSFYPMDFPSSYEQYF. The CDR3 region has the DNA TGCGCCAGCAGCTTTTACCCGATGGACTTCCCAAGCTCCTACGAGCAGTACTTC. This chain connects TRBV5-1 to TRBJ2-7, with D perhaps TRBD2 (5 bases). The CDR3 spans 18 residues. Germline-derived CDR1 and CDR2 are SGHRS and YFSETQ. Trimming took 2 bases from V and 0 from J, leaving 21 bases between them.